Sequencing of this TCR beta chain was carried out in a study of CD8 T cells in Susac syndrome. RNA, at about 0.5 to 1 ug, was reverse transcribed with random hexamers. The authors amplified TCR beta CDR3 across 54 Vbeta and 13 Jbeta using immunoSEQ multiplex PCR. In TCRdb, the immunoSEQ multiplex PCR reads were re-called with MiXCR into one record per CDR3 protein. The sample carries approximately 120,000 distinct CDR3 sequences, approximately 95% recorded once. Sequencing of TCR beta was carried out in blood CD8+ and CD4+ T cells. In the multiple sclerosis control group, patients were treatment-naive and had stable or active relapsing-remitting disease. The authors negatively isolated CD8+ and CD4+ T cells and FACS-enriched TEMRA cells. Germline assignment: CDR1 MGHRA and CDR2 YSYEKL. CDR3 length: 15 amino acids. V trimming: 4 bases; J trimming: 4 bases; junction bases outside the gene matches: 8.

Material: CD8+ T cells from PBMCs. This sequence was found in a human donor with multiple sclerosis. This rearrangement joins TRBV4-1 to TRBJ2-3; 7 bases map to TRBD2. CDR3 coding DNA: TGCGCCAGCAGCCCCCGGGGAGGGTCCCCAGATACGCAGTATTTT. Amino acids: CASSPRGGSPDTQYF.